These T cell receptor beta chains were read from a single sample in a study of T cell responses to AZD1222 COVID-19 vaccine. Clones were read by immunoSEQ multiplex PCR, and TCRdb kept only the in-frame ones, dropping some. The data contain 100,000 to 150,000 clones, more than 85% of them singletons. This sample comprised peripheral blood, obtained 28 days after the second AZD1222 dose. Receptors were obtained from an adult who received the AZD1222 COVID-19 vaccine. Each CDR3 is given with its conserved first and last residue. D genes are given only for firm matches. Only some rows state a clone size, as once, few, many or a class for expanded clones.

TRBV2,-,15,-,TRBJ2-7,CASSPSGTNTYEQYF,TGTGCCAGCAGTCCTTCGGGGACAAACACCTACGAGCAGTACTTC
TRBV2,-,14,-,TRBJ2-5,CASIPLAPGETQYF,TGTGCCAGCATCCCCCTAGCGCCCGGAGAGACCCAGTACTTC
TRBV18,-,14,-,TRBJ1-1,CASSPTALNTEAFF,TGTGCCAGCTCACCGACAGCGTTGAACACTGAAGCTTTCTTT
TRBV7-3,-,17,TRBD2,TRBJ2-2,CASSLLGLAGAAGELFF,TGTGCCAGCAGCTTACTGGGCCTAGCGGGAGCGGCCGGGGAGCTGTTTTTT
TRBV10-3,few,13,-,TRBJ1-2,CAISDTTIYGYTF,TGTGCCATCAGTGACACAACAATCTATGGCTACACCTTC
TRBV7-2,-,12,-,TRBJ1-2,CASSLQTYGYTF,TGTGCCAGCAGCTTGCAAACCTATGGCTACACCTTC
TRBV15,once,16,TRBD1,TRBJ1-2,CATSRDRRQGVNGYTF,TGTGCCACCAGCAGAGACCGGCGACAGGGAGTAAATGGCTACACCTTC
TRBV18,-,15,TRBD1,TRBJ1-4,CASSLTTGGQEKLFF,TGTGCCAGCTCACTAACGACAGGGGGCCAAGAAAAACTGTTTTTT
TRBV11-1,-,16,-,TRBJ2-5,CASSLGVGRPKETQYF,TGTGCCAGCAGCTTAGGTGTGGGACGCCCCAAAGAGACCCAGTACTTC
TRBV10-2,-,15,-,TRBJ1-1,CASREGGQVNTEAFF,TGCGCCAGCAGGGAGGGGGGACAAGTGAACACTGAAGCTTTCTTT